The T cell receptor beta chain under discussion was sequenced for a study of T cell repertoires in cytomegalovirus infection. On the study more broadly: Newly reported HLA-C-restricted and thoroughly characterized HLA-B-restricted CMV epitopes were employed. Study observations and caveats: Dominating the ex vivo response were TCR beta clonotypes that were CMV-specific and HLA-C-restricted.

TCRdb passed the reads through MiXCR, listing each CDR3 protein once. This sample has roughly 70,000 distinct CDR3 sequences, with approximately 22% found just once. The germline V gene has CDR1 SGHVS and CDR2 FQNEAQ. Trimming removed 5 bases from V and 6 bases from J, with 16 bases in between. The CDR3 spans 14 residues. Points on this clonotype: Its antigen is as yet unknown.

The input for sequencing was CD8+ T cells from cultured PBMCs, taken from culture after CMV antigen stimulation. This chain uses TRBV7-8 with TRBJ1-1; no clear D gene. The TCR comes from a human donor in good health (CMV status not recorded). Some clones in this sample may be carry-over from other donors' samples. CDR3 in DNA: TGTGCCAGCAGCGCGGCTAAGAGAATCTCTGAAGCTTTCTTT. Protein: CASSAAKRISEAFF.